This is a list of T cell receptor beta chains from one sample in a study of cytomegalovirus exposure and HLA in healthy donors. Clones were read by immunoSEQ multiplex PCR, and TCRdb kept only the in-frame ones, dropping some. The repertoire has 150,000 or so clones, 76% of them found once; the top ten carry 3% to 3.5%. Sequenced: PBMCs. The receptors were sampled from a male donor in good health and CMV-seronegative. Both conserved end residues are trimmed from each CDR3. The order of the fields is V gene, J gene, CDR3 protein.

TRBV30	TRBJ2-5	AWSGGGVETQY
TRBV19	TRBJ1-3	ASSARDSLIGSGNTIY
TRBV7-9	TRBJ2-2	SSSFDTGELF
TRBV2	TRBJ2-5	ASRDGRAVETQY
TRBV7-9	TRBJ2-7	ASSLRGGGSYEQY
TRBV10-3	TRBJ1-2	AISESADRFLGNT
TRBV28	TRBJ2-3	ASSGMLAGEGDTQY
TRBV28	TRBJ2-7	ASSPRGYEQY
TRBV28	TRBJ1-2	AIGLTTNYGYT
TRBV29-1	TRBJ1-2	SVEDQVQDGYT
TRBV6-6	TRBJ2-1	ASSPEASFYNEQF
TRBV7-2	TRBJ1-2	ASSLTSGGDGYT
TRBV2	TRBJ2-7	ASSETRDEQY
TRBV5-4	TRBJ1-2	ASSPSQEFYGYT
TRBV4-1	TRBJ2-7	ASSLGTSGIYEQY
TRBV5-6	TRBJ2-7	ASRTSGSYEQY
TRBV7-3	TRBJ2-1	ASSSGLPNEQF
TRBV27	TRBJ1-1	ASSLTPGAEAF
TRBV4-3	TRBJ2-7	ASSQALLLAESSYEQY
TRBV5-1	TRBJ1-2	ASSLNTDYGYT
TRBV15	TRBJ2-7	ATSRDGGGDEQY
TRBV6-6	TRBJ1-5	ASSYGGGQPQH
TRBV2	TRBJ2-7	ASRQPGQGTYEQY
TRBV19	TRBJ1-4	ASRSGLATNEKLF
TRBV7-2	TRBJ2-7	ASSLSIRDEQY
TRBV2	TRBJ2-5	ASKRGTKETQY
TRBV18	TRBJ2-1	ASSPSLGYNEQF
TRBV28	TRBJ2-3	ASRGAAGGTDTQY
TRBV23-1	TRBJ1-5	ASTSGGRQGNNQPQH
TRBV6-5	TRBJ2-7	ASRTLSGQGYEQY